A single sample is the source of the 13 T cell receptor beta chains below, sequenced in a study of beta chain features in type 1 diabetes. The isolated RNA, all of it, was reverse transcribed, so expressed TCRB transcripts were what got sequenced. Profiling relied on immunoSEQ multiplex PCR, and the TCRdb table lists in-frame clones only, not all of them. This table holds 400,000 to 550,000 clones, 9.5% to 12% found once. Input material: naive CD4+ T cells from blood. These receptors originate from a woman aged 18 to 35 in good health.

The rearrangement links TRBV27 to TRBJ2-5; D may be TRBD1 (5 bases). The V and J ends lost 5 bases and 2 bases respectively, with 12 bases between them. The CDR3 length is 14 residues. From germline, CDR1 is MNHEY and CDR2 SMNVEV (reference sequence). The CDR3 spells CASSPDRIQETQYF. CDR3 DNA sequence: TGTGCCAGCAGTCCCGACAGAATACAAGAGACCCAGTACTTC.

This clone has just a few counts. The chain combines TRBV6-1 with TRBJ2-4; D is undetermined. The CDR3 runs 16 residues. CDR1 is MNHNS and CDR2 is SASEGT in the germline V gene. Deletions cut 1 base from V and 0 bases from J, with 10 bases between. This CDR3 is CASSEVHIRAKNIQYF. The CDR3 nucleotides are TGTGCCAGCAGTGAAGTCCACATCCGAGCCAAAAACATTCAGTACTTC.

This clone was counted between two and nine times. The chain employs TRBV4-2 and TRBJ2-5; D unclear. The CDR3 is made up of 16 amino acids. Trimming took 2 bases from V and 5 from J, leaving 18 bases between them. CDR1 and CDR2 from the germline V gene are LGHNA and YNFKEQ. The CDR3 loop is CASSQFVQAEGETQYF. CDR3 bases: TGTGCCAGCAGCCAATTCGTCCAGGCAGAAGGGGAGACCCAGTACTTC.

V usage is TRBV7-8 and J usage is TRBJ2-4, with D possibly TRBD1 on 6 matching bases. Trimming took 8 bases from V and 3 from J, leaving 14 bases between them. The germline V gene has CDR1 SGHVS and CDR2 FQNEAQ. CDR3 length: 14 residues. CDR3 sequence reads: CASAVQGNKNIQYF. The DNA of the CDR3 is TGTGCCAGCGCGGTACAGGGTAACAAAAACATTCAGTACTTC. Using reference TRBV7-8 and TRBJ2-4 for the parts outside the CDR3, the full variable domain is GAGVSQSPRYKVAKRGQDVALRCDPISGHVSLFWYQQALGQGPEFLTYFQNEAQLDKSGLPSDRFFAERPEGSVSTLKIQRTQQEDSAVYLCASAVQGNKNIQYFGAGTRLSVL.

This clone was recorded a few times. The chain couples TRBV18 to TRBJ2-1, with D tentatively TRBD1 (6 bases). Germline lookup yields CDR1 KGHSH and CDR2 LQKENI. The CDR3 sequence is 11 residues long. Trimming took 7 bases from V and 8 from J, leaving 9 bases between them. CDR3: CASFRGHEQFF. CDR3 bases: TGTGCCAGCTTCAGGGGCCATGAGCAGTTCTTC.

The chain recombines TRBV19 with TRBJ2-2; possibly TRBD2 for D (6 bases). CDR3 length equals 13 residues. V lost 5 bases and J 5 bases, leaving 9 bases between the germline ends. Germline V gene lookup returns CDR1 LNHDA and CDR2 SQIVND (reference sequence). The CDR3 is CASSSLATGELFF. Written as DNA, the CDR3 is TGTGCCAGTAGTTCTCTAGCGACCGGGGAGCTGTTTTTT.

V is TRBV29-1 and J is TRBJ1-5; D is ambiguous. This CDR3 region has 12 residues. Germline V gives CDR1 SQVTM, CDR2 ANQGSEA. Trimming cost V 7 bases and J 5 bases, with 12 bases left between them. The DNA of the CDR3 is TGCAGCGCCGGGGAGGGAGATCAGCCCCAGCATTTT. Its translation is CSAGEGDQPQHF.

This clone was counted a few times. The chain carries TRBV7-9 and TRBJ1-3; 7 nucleotides line up with TRBD1. In germline, CDR1 is SEHNR, CDR2 FQNEAQ (reference sequence). This CDR3 comprises 18 residues. V was pared by 4 bases and J by 2 bases, with 14 bases of the junction left unmatched. The chain's CDR3 is CASSSTLGPTGAGNTIYF. The CDR3 DNA reads TGTGCCAGCAGCTCCACCCTGGGCCCCACAGGGGCTGGAAACACCATATATTTT.

The rearrangement uses TRBV13 and TRBJ2-2, with D uncertain. V gave up 4 bases and J gave up 4 bases, with 10 bases separating them. The germline V gene has CDR1 PRHDT and CDR2 FYEKMQ (reference sequence). The CDR3 has 14 residues. Here the CDR3 reads CASSSPRVTGELFF. The CDR3 nucleotides are TGTGCCAGCAGCTCCCCCCGGGTCACCGGGGAGCTGTTTTTT.

The CDR3 DNA is TGTGCCAGCAGCTTAGTCGGGGAAGCAAGGTACGAGCAGTACTTC. Translating it yields CASSLVGEARYEQYF. V usage is TRBV7-9 and J usage is TRBJ2-7, with D perhaps matching TRBD2 (5 bases). This CDR3 region has 15 residues. Per germline, CDR1 SEHNR and CDR2 FQNEAQ (reference sequence). Trimming stripped 1 base from V and 4 bases from J, with 14 bases between.

As concerns this clone: The sample holds other DNA sequences that translate to the same CDR3. The chain employs TRBV4-3 and TRBJ2-3; D is unclear. CDR1 and CDR2 (germline): LGHNA, YSLEER. With 1 base removed from V and 3 bases from J, the gap between germline ends came to 8 bases. This CDR3 has 14 amino acids. CDR3 sequence reads: CASSQAALTDTQYF. As DNA, the CDR3 is TGCGCCAGCAGCCAAGCTGCGTTGACAGATACGCAGTATTTT.

The sample holds a few counts of this clone. The J gene is TRBJ2-2, the V gene TRBV14; maybe TRBD2 (5 bases). The CDR3 is made up of 13 amino acids. Germline V gene data show CDR1 as SGHDN and CDR2 as FVKESK. The ends were cut back, 4 bases at V and 7 bases at J, with 10 bases in the middle. The CDR3 sequence is CASSLKEVGELFF. As DNA, the CDR3 is TGTGCCAGCAGCCTAAAGGAGGTCGGGGAGCTGTTTTTT.

The chain has TRBV9 and TRBJ2-2, with D tentatively TRBD1 (5 bases). Germline assignment: CDR1 SGDLS and CDR2 YYNGEE. V was shortened by 3 bases and J by 2 bases, with 8 bases between the two germline ends. CDR3 length: 14 residues. Written as DNA, the CDR3 is TGTGCCAGCAGCGAGCAGGGTAACACCGGGGAGCTGTTTTTT. It encodes CASSEQGNTGELFF.